Ten or more counts support the clone carrying this T cell receptor (beta chain). The data are from a study of T cell repertoires in cytomegalovirus infection. Across the study: Public TCR beta signatures were indicative of both CMV infection and a matching HLA type.

TCRdb re-analysed the reads in MiXCR, keeping a single row per CDR3 protein. The table lists hundreds of thousands of distinct CDR3 sequences, roughly 30% of them singletons. CDR3 length: 13 residues. V lost 8 bases and J 2 bases, leaving 12 bases between the germline ends. The genes are TRBV12-3 or TRBV12-4 and TRBJ1-2, with D possibly TRBD1 on 5 matching bases. Sequencing used PBMCs. The receptor was derived from a human donor in good health (CMV status not recorded). Some clones in this sample may be carry-over from other donors' samples. CDR3 in amino acids: CASSAWDNYGYTF. The CDR3 region has the DNA TGTGCCAGCTCGGCGTGGGACAACTATGGCTACACCTTC.